The source of this T cell receptor beta chain is a study of high-grade serous ovarian cancer treatment subgroups. About the research overall: Each sample yielded on average about 7,000 unique TCR beta rearrangements from over 12,000 reads.

The study's findings and limits: Bulk tumor TCR sequencing gave no spatial information.

About this clone: Antigen: not known.

The CDR3 spans 14 residues. Looked up from germline, CDR1 is LNHDA and CDR2 is SQIVND (reference sequence). Trimming took 5 bases from V and 4 from J, leaving 14 bases between them. The repertoire was sequenced with immunoSEQ multiplex PCR; TCRdb's copy has only in-frame clones and lacks some. The sample holds 1,500 to 2,500 clones, roughly 70% seen once. Tumor samples were taken before definitive surgery or chemotherapy. Sequencing was carried out using tumor tissue. The rearrangement uses TRBV19 and TRBJ1-1; no clear D gene. The clonotype originates from a human donor with high-grade serous ovarian cancer. CDR3 DNA: TGTGCCAGTAGTCCACCCGGGATGCCCACTGAAGCTTTCTTT. It is translated as CASSPPGMPTEAFF.